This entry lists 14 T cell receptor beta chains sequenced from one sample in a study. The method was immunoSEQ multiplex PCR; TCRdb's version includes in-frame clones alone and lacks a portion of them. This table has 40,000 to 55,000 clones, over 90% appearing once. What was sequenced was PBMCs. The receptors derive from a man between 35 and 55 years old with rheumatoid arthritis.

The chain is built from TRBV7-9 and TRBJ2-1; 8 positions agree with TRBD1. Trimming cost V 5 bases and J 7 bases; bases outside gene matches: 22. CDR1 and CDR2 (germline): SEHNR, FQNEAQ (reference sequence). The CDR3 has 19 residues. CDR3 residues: CASSNINEDPGQERNEQFF. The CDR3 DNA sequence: TGTGCCAGCAGCAATATAAACGAAGACCCGGGACAGGAGAGGAATGAGCAGTTCTTC.

CDR3 sequence: CASSLFNGDSSYNEQFF. CDR3 sequence (DNA): TGTGCCAGCAGCTTATTTAATGGGGATAGCTCCTACAATGAGCAGTTCTTC. The chain recombines TRBV7-3 with TRBJ2-1; D ambiguous. CDR1 SGHTA and CDR2 FQGTGA come from the germline V gene. CDR3 length: 17 residues. V lost 2 bases and J lost 0, with 14 bases in between.

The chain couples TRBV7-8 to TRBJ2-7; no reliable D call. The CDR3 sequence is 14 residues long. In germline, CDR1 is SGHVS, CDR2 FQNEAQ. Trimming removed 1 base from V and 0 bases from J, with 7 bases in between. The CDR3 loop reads CASSLETYSYEQYF. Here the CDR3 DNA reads TGTGCCAGCAGCTTAGAGACCTACTCCTACGAGCAGTACTTC.

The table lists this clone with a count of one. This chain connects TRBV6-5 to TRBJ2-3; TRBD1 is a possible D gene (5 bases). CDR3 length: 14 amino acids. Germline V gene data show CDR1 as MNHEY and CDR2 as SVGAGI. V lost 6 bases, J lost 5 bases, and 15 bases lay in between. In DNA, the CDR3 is TGTGCCAGCAGAGTCCCCGGACAAAGAGATACGCAGTATTTT. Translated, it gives CASRVPGQRDTQYF.

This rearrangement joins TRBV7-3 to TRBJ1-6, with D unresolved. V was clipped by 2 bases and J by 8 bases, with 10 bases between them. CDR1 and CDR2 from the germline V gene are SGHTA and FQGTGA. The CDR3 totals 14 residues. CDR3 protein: CASSLLSGYSPLHF. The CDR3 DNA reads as TGTGCCAGCAGCTTATTGAGTGGGTATTCACCCCTCCACTTT. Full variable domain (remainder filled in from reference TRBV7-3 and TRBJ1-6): GAGVSQTPSNKVTEKGKYVELRCDPISGHTALYWYRQSLGQGPEFLIYFQGTGAADDSGLPNDRFFAVRPEGSVSTLKIQRTERGDSAVYLCASSLLSGYSPLHFGNGTRLTVT.

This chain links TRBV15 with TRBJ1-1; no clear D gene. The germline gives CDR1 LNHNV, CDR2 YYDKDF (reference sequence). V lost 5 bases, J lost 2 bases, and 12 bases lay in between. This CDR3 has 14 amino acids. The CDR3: CATSGSLGNTEAFF. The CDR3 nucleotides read TGTGCCACCAGCGGAAGTCTTGGAAACACTGAAGCTTTCTTT.

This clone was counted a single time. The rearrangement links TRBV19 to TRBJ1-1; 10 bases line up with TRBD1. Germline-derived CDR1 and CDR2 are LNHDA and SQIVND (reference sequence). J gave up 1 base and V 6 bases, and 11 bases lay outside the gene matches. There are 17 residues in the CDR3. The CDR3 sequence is CASSVIRQGARNTEAFF. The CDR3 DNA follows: TGTGCCAGTAGCGTCATTAGACAGGGGGCGCGGAACACTGAAGCTTTCTTT.

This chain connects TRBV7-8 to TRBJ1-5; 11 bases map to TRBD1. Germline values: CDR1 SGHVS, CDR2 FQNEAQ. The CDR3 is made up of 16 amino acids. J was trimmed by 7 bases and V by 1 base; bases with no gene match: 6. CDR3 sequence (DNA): TGTGCCAGCAGCTTAGGAAGGACAGGGGGCTCGCAGCCCCAGCATTTT. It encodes CASSLGRTGGSQPQHF.

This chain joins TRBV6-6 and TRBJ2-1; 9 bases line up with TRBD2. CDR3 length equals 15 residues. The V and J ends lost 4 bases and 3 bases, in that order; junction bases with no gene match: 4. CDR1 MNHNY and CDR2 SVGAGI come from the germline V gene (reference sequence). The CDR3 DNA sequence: TGTGCCAGCAGTTTAGCGGGGGCCGACTACAATGAGCAGTTCTTC. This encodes CASSLAGADYNEQFF.

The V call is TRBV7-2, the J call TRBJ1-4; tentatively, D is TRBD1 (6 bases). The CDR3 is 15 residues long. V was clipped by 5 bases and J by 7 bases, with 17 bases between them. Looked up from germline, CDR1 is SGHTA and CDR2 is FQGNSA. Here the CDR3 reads CASSKRGGPSEKLFF. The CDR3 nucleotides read TGTGCCAGCAGCAAAAGGGGGGGGCCCAGTGAAAAACTGTTTTTT. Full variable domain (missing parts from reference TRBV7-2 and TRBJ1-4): GAGVSQSPSNKVTEKGKDVELRCDPISGHTALYWYRQSLGQGLEFLIYFQGNSAPDKSGLPSDRFSAERTGGSVSTLTIQRTQQEDSAVYLCASSKRGGPSEKLFFGSGTQLSVL.

The CDR3 DNA sequence: TGTGCCAGCAGTGGACGGGCGTGGAGCGCAAGATCCTACAATGAGCAGTTCTTC. Translation: CASSGRAWSARSYNEQFF. The V gene is TRBV6-1, the J gene TRBJ2-1; D ambiguous. CDR3 length: 18 amino acids. Germline CDR1 reads MNHNS; CDR2 reads SASEGT. The V gene lost 4 bases and the J gene lost 1 base, with 20 bases spanning the gap.

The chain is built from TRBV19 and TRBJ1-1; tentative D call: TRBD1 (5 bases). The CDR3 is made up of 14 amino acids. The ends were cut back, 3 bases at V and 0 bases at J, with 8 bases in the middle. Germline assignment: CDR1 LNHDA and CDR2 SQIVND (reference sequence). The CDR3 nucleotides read TGTGCCAGTAGTATCGAGGGGTTGAACACTGAAGCTTTCTTT. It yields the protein CASSIEGLNTEAFF.

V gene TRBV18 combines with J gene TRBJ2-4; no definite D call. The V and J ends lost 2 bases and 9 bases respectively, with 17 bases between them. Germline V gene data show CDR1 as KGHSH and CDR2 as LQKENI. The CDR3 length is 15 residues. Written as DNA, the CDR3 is TGTGCCAGCTCACCAGTCGGCAGCCTACTGGCCATTCAGTACTTC. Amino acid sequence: CASSPVGSLLAIQYF.

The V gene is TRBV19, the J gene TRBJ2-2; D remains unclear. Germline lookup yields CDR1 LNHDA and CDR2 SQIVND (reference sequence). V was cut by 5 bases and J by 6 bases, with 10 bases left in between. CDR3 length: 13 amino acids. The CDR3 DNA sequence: TGTGCCAGTAGTGTCACTGTACCCGGGGAGCTGTTTTTT. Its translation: CASSVTVPGELFF.